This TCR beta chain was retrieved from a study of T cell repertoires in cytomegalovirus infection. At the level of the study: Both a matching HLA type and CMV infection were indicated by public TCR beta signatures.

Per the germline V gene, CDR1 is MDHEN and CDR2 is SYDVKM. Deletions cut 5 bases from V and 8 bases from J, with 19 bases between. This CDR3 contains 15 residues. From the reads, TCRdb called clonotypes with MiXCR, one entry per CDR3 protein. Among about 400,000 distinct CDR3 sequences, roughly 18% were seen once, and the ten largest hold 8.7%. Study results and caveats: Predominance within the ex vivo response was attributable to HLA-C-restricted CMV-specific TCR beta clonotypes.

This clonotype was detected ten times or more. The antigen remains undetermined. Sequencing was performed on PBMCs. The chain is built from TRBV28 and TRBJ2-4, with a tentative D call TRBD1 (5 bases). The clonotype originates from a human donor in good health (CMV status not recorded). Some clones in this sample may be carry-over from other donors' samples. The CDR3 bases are TGTGCCAGCAGTCCGACGGTTCAGGGTGGGGACATTCAGTACTTC. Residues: CASSPTVQGGDIQYF.